Listed below are T cell receptor beta chains from one sample, sequenced in a study of PD-1 blockade in classical Hodgkin lymphoma. TCRdb's copy holds only in-frame clones and misses some; the assay was immunoSEQ multiplex PCR. The table lists over 12,000 clones, about 60% of them singletons. Sample: peripheral blood mononuclear cells (PBMCs), taken at baseline. Receptors were obtained from a human donor with classical Hodgkin lymphoma. CDR3s leave out the opening cysteine and the closing phenylalanine or tryptophan.

V	J	CDR3
TRBV6-1	TRBJ2-1	ASSEAPWGGTYNEQF
TRBV9	TRBJ2-7	ASSRDGYEQY
TRBV4-2	TRBJ2-1	ASSLWTSNEQF
TRBV28	TRBJ2-3	ASSPSATTSGSLTDTQY
TRBV12-1	TRBJ2-6	ASSHLSVGQSRANVLT
TRBV5-5	TRBJ1-3	ASTTRSSGNTIY
TRBV4-2	TRBJ2-2	ASSLNSGGDTGELF
TRBV15	.	ATSGSFGGLPYEQY
TRBV15	TRBJ1-6	ATSRVGQGKSPLH
TRBV18	TRBJ1-1	ASSPAQNTEAF
TRBV5-4	TRBJ1-6	ASSLRAGSSPLH
TRBV5-1	TRBJ2-3	ASSPGMGTDTQY
TRBV4-1	TRBJ2-5	ASSQKTSGRETQY
TRBV5-1	TRBJ2-2	ASSLEGGEYTGELF
TRBV7-9	TRBJ1-1	ASNGGKESPEAF
TRBV5-4	TRBJ2-1	ASSFWGSKNEQF
TRBV5-1	TRBJ2-3	ASSFSGLATDTQY
TRBV5-8	TRBJ1-2	ASSLLGQRNYGYT
TRBV11-2	TRBJ2-7	ASSLVYEQY
TRBV19	TRBJ2-2	ASSKVRGTGELF
TRBV19	TRBJ2-7	ASSIYPETYEQY
TRBV6-6	TRBJ2-2	ASSYFPTGLGELF
TRBV5-6	TRBJ2-7	ASSLARLEQY
TRBV7-9	TRBJ1-1	ASSQTSDTEAF
TRBV5-1	TRBJ2-5	ASSLGDQELQETQY
TRBV6-5	TRBJ1-2	ASKQGENYGYT
TRBV7-2	TRBJ1-1	ASSFGGTGGLTEAF
TRBV28	TRBJ1-4	ASSLSRPGKLF
TRBV7-2	TRBJ2-7	ASSLLDGPYEQY
TRBV29-1	TRBJ1-2	SVDAISRHRRSNYGYT
TRBV27	TRBJ1-4	ASSLLGSKEKLF
TRBV4-2	TRBJ2-3	ASSQESTDTQY
TRBV5-4	TRBJ2-7	ASSHRTGRSEQY
TRBV2	TRBJ2-7	ASSAPPGEQY
TRBV29-1	TRBJ2-5	SVGTYQETQY
TRBV6-6	TRBJ1-5	ASSYDREGMGPQH
TRBV27	TRBJ2-6	ASSLLGTPLSSGANVLT
TRBV7-9	TRBJ2-2	ASSSPLTGGPGELF
TRBV5-1	TRBJ1-2	ASSLYSTGTYGYT
TRBV16	TRBJ2-7	ASSPDRAYEQY
TRBV6-1	TRBJ1-6	ASIGTLARSPLH